This T cell receptor (beta chain) was sequenced in a study of CD8 T cells in ankylosing spondylitis. The CDR3 totals 14 residues. Germline V lookup: CDR1 SGHTA, CDR2 FQGTGA. Trimming took 5 bases from V and 1 from J, leaving 11 bases between them. Libraries of TCR beta came from quantitative 5'-RACE with molecular barcodes. TCRdb reprocessed the 5' RACE reads via MiXCR and lists one record per CDR3 protein. Of about 250,000 distinct CDR3 sequences listed, 32% are singletons. The V call is TRBV7-3, the J call TRBJ2-5, with D possibly being TRBD2 (5 bases). The sample comprised blood, either unsorted or a sorted T cell fraction (not recorded which). The source is a male donor with ankylosing spondylitis or in good health (not recorded which). The CDR3 loop reads CASSERRAQETQYF. The CDR3 coding sequence is TGTGCCAGCAGCGAGAGGCGGGCCCAAGAGACCCAGTACTTC. Using reference TRBV7-3 and TRBJ2-5 for the parts outside the CDR3, the full variable domain is GAGVSQTPSNKVTEKGKYVELRCDPISGHTALYWYRQSLGQGPEFLIYFQGTGAADDSGLPNDRFFAVRPEGSVSTLKIQRTERGDSAVYLCASSERRAQETQYFGPGTRLLVL.